These 27 T cell receptor beta chains were sequenced from one sample in a study of T cell clonotyping in hematopoietic cell transplantation. Some clones are missing from TCRdb's copy, which holds only in-frame ones; the method was immunoSEQ multiplex PCR. The sample consists of around 6,000 clones, approximately 70% of them appearing once. The specimen was PBMCs, collected 180 days after allogeneic stem cell transplant. The receptors shown here come from a male patient in his fifties who had an allogeneic stem cell transplant from an unrelated donor, so the T cells may come from the graft donor. Some clones in this sample may be carry-over from other donors' samples.

V usage is TRBV18 and J usage is TRBJ2-7, with 11 bases lining up with TRBD1. This CDR3 spans 14 amino acids. V lost 2 bases and J lost 3; bases outside the gene matches: 0. Germline V gene sequence: CDR1 KGHSH, CDR2 LQKENI. The CDR3 sequence: CASSPGTGGYEQYF. The CDR3 DNA is TGTGCCAGCTCACCAGGGACAGGGGGCTACGAGCAGTACTTC.

The chain carries TRBV29-1 and TRBJ2-1, with 11 bases aligning to TRBD2. Germline V gene data show CDR1 as SQVTM and CDR2 as ANQGSEA. V trimming: 3 bases; J trimming: 8 bases; junction bases outside the gene matches: 6. This CDR3 has 14 amino acids. For the CDR3, the DNA is TGCAGCGTTGAGCGTAGCGGGAGGGCGGATGAGCAGTTCTTC. Amino acid sequence: CSVERSGRADEQFF.

This sequence joins TRBV6-5 and TRBJ1-6; D is uncertain. Trimming removed 6 bases from V and 5 bases from J, with 5 bases in between. CDR1 is MNHEY, CDR2 SVGAGI, per germline. The CDR3 covers 12 residues. CDR3 in DNA: TGTGCCAGCAGGGATGATAATTCACCCCTCCACTTT. Its translation: CASRDDNSPLHF.

This clone is classed as medium-sized (0.01 to 0.1%). This chain links TRBV7-3 with TRBJ2-1; D call uncertain. The germline gives CDR1 SGHTA, CDR2 FQGTGA. There are 15 residues in the CDR3. Between the trimmed V and J ends, which lost 3 bases and 0 bases, there was a span of 9 bases. The CDR3 region is CASSFYWSSYNEQFF. As DNA, the CDR3 is TGTGCCAGCAGCTTCTACTGGAGCTCCTACAATGAGCAGTTCTTC.

The count of this clone is one. This chain uses TRBV25-1 with TRBJ2-2; 8 positions agree with TRBD1. This CDR3 spans 16 amino acids. V shed 4 bases and J 1 base; nucleotides not matched to a gene: 5. Germline lookup yields CDR1 MGHDK and CDR2 SYGVNS. CDR3 protein: CASSARTGMNTGELFF. The CDR3, as DNA: TGTGCCAGCAGTGCCCGGACAGGGATGAACACCGGGGAGCTGTTTTTT. Full variable domain (remainder filled in from reference TRBV25-1 and TRBJ2-2): EADIYQTPRYLVIGTGKKITLECSQTMGHDKMYWYQQDPGMELHLIHYSYGVNSTEKGDLSSESTVSRIRTEHFPLTLESARPSHTSQYLCASSARTGMNTGELFFGEGSRLTVL.

This chain joins TRBV5-1 and TRBJ1-1, with D possibly TRBD1 on 6 matching bases. Trimming took off 2 bases at V and 7 bases at J, with 15 bases between the two ends. This CDR3 region has 14 residues. The germline CDR1 and CDR2 sequences are SGHRS and YFSETQ. For the CDR3, the DNA is TGCGCCAGCAGCTTCCGACAGGCCTCAGGTGAAGCTTTCTTT. It yields the protein CASSFRQASGEAFF.

By frequency in the sample, this clone is large. This chain links TRBV9 with TRBJ1-1, with a possible D match to TRBD1 (5 bases). V was trimmed by 0 bases and J by 2 bases, leaving 11 bases between them. The CDR3 contains 15 residues. CDR1 and CDR2 from the germline V gene are SGDLS and YYNGEE. CDR3 sequence reads: CASSVEQGSNTEAFF. The CDR3 nucleotides read TGTGCCAGCAGCGTAGAGCAGGGAAGTAACACTGAAGCTTTCTTT.

The chain joins TRBV5-4 to TRBJ2-7, with 9 bases fitting TRBD1. J lost 6 bases, V lost 4 bases, and 5 bases had no gene match. The CDR3 loop spans 13 amino acids. Germline CDR1 SGHNT, CDR2 YYREEE (reference sequence). The CDR3 sequence: CASSPGQGGEQYF. The CDR3 DNA follows: TGTGCCAGCAGCCCGGGACAGGGAGGCGAGCAGTACTTC.

The chain employs TRBV6-5 and TRBJ2-1; 10 bases are shared with TRBD2. V lost 5 bases and J lost 6; bases outside the gene matches: 7. This CDR3 is 15 amino acids long. Germline V gene lookup returns CDR1 MNHEY and CDR2 SVGAGI. The CDR3 loop is CASSRTSGVRNEQFF. Here the CDR3 DNA reads TGTGCCAGCAGTCGGACTAGCGGCGTTCGCAATGAGCAGTTCTTC.

This clone is termed medium-sized. This chain connects TRBV5-1 to TRBJ2-1; 9 bases map to TRBD2. Germline CDR1 SGHRS, CDR2 YFSETQ. This CDR3 is 17 amino acids long. V shed 0 bases, J shed 2 bases, and the junction held 6 bases outside the gene matches. The CDR3 nucleotides read TGCGCCAGCAGCTTGGCCCCCCTAGCGGGACCCTACAATGAGCAGTTCTTC. It yields the protein CASSLAPLAGPYNEQFF.

This clone has just a few counts. The chain employs TRBV19 and TRBJ2-2; TRBD2 matches 8 bases. The V gene end was trimmed by 1 base and the J gene end by 3 bases; junction bases not matched to a gene: 4. This CDR3 is 16 amino acids long. Germline V gene data show CDR1 as LNHDA and CDR2 as SQIVND (reference sequence). CDR3 DNA sequence: TGTGCCAGTAGTATAGGTAGCGGGATGTACACCGGGGAGCTGTTTTTT. Its protein is CASSIGSGMYTGELFF.

This rearrangement joins TRBV27 to TRBJ1-2; D is ambiguous. This CDR3 is 13 amino acids long. CDR1 is MNHEY and CDR2 is SMNVEV in the germline V gene (reference sequence). Trimming removed 5 bases from V and 2 bases from J, with 9 bases in between. CDR3 loop: CASSGRTNYGYTF. The CDR3 DNA follows: TGTGCCAGCAGTGGCCGGACGAACTATGGCTACACCTTC.

The V call is TRBV20-1, the J call TRBJ1-2, with D unclear. There are 10 residues in the CDR3. Trimming stripped 6 bases from V and 4 bases from J, with 6 bases between. The germline V gene has CDR1 DFQATT and CDR2 SNEGSKA (reference sequence). The CDR3, as DNA: TGCAGTGCAGACACCTATGGCTACACCTTC. It codes for CSADTYGYTF.

The V gene is TRBV7-8, the J gene TRBJ1-1; D ambiguous. Germline loops: CDR1 SGHVS, CDR2 FQNEAQ. V dropped 3 bases and J dropped 3 bases, with 14 bases sitting between them. The CDR3 runs to 15 residues. The CDR3 loop is CASSFGWGLYTEAFF. CDR3 nucleotides: TGTGCCAGCAGCTTTGGTTGGGGTCTTTACACTGAAGCTTTCTTT. The variable domain in full, with the rest retrieved from reference TRBV7-8 and TRBJ1-1, is GAGVSQSPRYKVAKRGQDVALRCDPISGHVSLFWYQQALGQGPEFLTYFQNEAQLDKSGLPSDRFFAERPEGSVSTLKIQRTQQEDSAVYLCASSFGWGLYTEAFFGQGTRLTVV.

The chain combines TRBV6-1 with TRBJ1-2; D call uncertain. CDR1 is MNHNS, CDR2 SASEGT, per germline. This CDR3 has 15 amino acids. V was trimmed by 3 bases and J by 4 bases, leaving 15 bases between them. In DNA form, the CDR3 reads TGTGCCAGCAGTGAGACGGTTATCGAGGGCTATGGCTACACCTTC. Protein: CASSETVIEGYGYTF.

V and J are TRBV5-1 and TRBJ1-4; TRBD1 aligns across 8 bases. The germline V gene has CDR1 SGHRS and CDR2 YFSETQ. The V and J ends lost 4 bases and 6 bases, in that order; junction bases with no gene match: 8. This CDR3 contains 15 residues. The CDR3 spells CASSAQGAPDEKLFF. The CDR3 region has the DNA TGCGCCAGCAGCGCCCAGGGGGCGCCGGATGAAAAACTGTTTTTT.

The gene calls are TRBV4-3 and TRBJ1-2, with 7 bases that match TRBD1. J lost 2 bases, V lost 4 bases, and 7 bases had no gene match. Germline-derived CDR1 and CDR2 are LGHNA and YSLEER. The CDR3 loop spans 15 amino acids. The CDR3 DNA follows: TGCGCCAGCAGCCCGCGGCTACAGGGGAACTATGGCTACACCTTC. It encodes CASSPRLQGNYGYTF.

This sequence joins TRBV6-5 and TRBJ2-2; possible D gene TRBD2, 5 bases. V dropped 8 bases and J dropped 6 bases, with 10 bases sitting between them. This CDR3 comprises 12 residues. The germline V gene encodes CDR1 MNHEY and CDR2 SVGAGI. CDR3 amino acids: CASGSWSGELFF. The CDR3 DNA reads TGTGCCAGCGGGAGTTGGTCCGGGGAGCTGTTTTTT.

This clone was seen a single time. This chain connects TRBV5-8 to TRBJ1-5; 8 positions match TRBD1. CDR3 length equals 16 residues. Germline-derived CDR1 and CDR2 are SGHTS and YDEGEE. V was clipped by 0 bases and J by 6 bases; unmatched bases: 8. This CDR3 reads CASSLAPGGSSQPQHF. CDR3 DNA sequence: TGTGCCAGCAGCTTGGCACCAGGGGGCTCGAGTCAGCCCCAGCATTTT.

This rearrangement joins TRBV6-1 to TRBJ1-4; tentatively, D is TRBD1 (6 bases). The CDR3 has 13 residues. Per the germline V gene, CDR1 is MNHNS and CDR2 is SASEGT. The V and J ends lost 6 bases and 7 bases respectively, with 12 bases between them. This chain's CDR3 is CASSRGGIEKLFF. CDR3 sequence (DNA): TGTGCCAGCAGCCGAGGGGGTATTGAAAAACTGTTTTTT.

This sequence joins TRBV14 and TRBJ2-7; TRBD2 matches 12 bases. After removal of 3 bases from V and 3 bases from J, the junction contained 3 bases not matched to a gene. This CDR3 region has 15 residues. Germline V gene sequence: CDR1 SGHDN, CDR2 FVKESK. The CDR3 sequence: CASSHLTSGSYEQYF. For the CDR3, the DNA is TGTGCCAGCAGCCACCTGACTAGCGGGAGCTACGAGCAGTACTTC.

CDR3 sequence (DNA): TGTGCCAGCAGTTTAACCAGGGAGGAGACCCAGTACTTC. The encoded protein is CASSLTREETQYF. The chain uses TRBV27 and TRBJ2-5; possibly TRBD1 or TRBD2 for D (5 bases each). The V gene lost 2 bases and the J gene lost 5 bases, with 9 bases spanning the gap. The CDR3 spans 13 residues. Looked up from germline, CDR1 is MNHEY and CDR2 is SMNVEV (reference sequence).

The V call is TRBV10-3, the J call TRBJ2-3; D is perhaps TRBD1 or TRBD2 (5 bases each). V dropped 0 bases and J dropped 5 bases, with 18 bases sitting between them. The CDR3 extends over 17 amino acids. Germline V gene sequence: CDR1 ENHRY, CDR2 SYGVKD. Here the CDR3 DNA reads TGTGCCATCAGTGAGTCGGTGGGACGGGCCACCGTAGATACGCAGTATTTT. It translates to CAISESVGRATVDTQYF.

V is TRBV28 and J is TRBJ2-7; D may match TRBD1 or TRBD2 (6 bases each). Germline-derived CDR1 and CDR2 are MDHEN and SYDVKM. This CDR3 has 13 amino acids. V was trimmed by 6 bases and J by 4 bases, leaving 13 bases between them. The CDR3 region has the DNA TGTGCCAGCAGGGGGGGCAGGGAGTACGAGCAGTACTTC. It codes for CASRGGREYEQYF.

The V gene is TRBV9, the J gene TRBJ1-3; 9 bases are a match to TRBD1. The ends lost 3 bases at V and 1 base at J; junction bases unmatched: 8. The V gene's germline CDR1 is SGDLS and CDR2 YYNGEE. The CDR3 has 17 residues. The CDR3 spells CASSEWGQGLSGNTIYF. CDR3 coding DNA: TGTGCCAGCAGCGAGTGGGGACAGGGACTTTCTGGAAACACCATATATTTT.

CDR3 nucleotides: TGCGCCAGCAGCTTGGAAGGGACAGGGGCTTACGAGCAGTACTTC. It encodes CASSLEGTGAYEQYF. V and J are TRBV5-1 and TRBJ2-7; TRBD1 matches at 10 bases. Germline values: CDR1 SGHRS, CDR2 YFSETQ. The CDR3 length is 15 residues. Losses at the gene ends were 0 bases for V and 4 bases for J; bases not matched to a gene: 4.

The rearrangement uses TRBV5-4 and TRBJ2-1; possible D gene TRBD1, 6 bases. The CDR3 covers 14 residues. The V and J ends lost 3 bases and 8 bases respectively, with 15 bases between them. From germline, CDR1 is SGHNT and CDR2 YYREEE (reference sequence). The CDR3 DNA follows: TGTGCCAGCAGCTCCAGACAGGAGCGACATGAGCAGTTCTTC. Protein product: CASSSRQERHEQFF.